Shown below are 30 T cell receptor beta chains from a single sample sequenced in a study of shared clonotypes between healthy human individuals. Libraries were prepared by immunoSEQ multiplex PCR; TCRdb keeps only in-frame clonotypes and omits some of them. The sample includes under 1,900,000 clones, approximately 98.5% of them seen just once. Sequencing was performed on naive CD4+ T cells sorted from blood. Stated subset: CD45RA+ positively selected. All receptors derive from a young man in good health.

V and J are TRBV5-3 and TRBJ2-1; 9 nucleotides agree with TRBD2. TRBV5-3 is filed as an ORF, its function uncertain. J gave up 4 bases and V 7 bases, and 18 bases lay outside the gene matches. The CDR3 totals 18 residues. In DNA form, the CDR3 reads TGTGCCAGATTTTCCCTTGGGGCTAGCGGGAAGGTATACAATGAGCAGTTCTTC. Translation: CARFSLGASGKVYNEQFF.

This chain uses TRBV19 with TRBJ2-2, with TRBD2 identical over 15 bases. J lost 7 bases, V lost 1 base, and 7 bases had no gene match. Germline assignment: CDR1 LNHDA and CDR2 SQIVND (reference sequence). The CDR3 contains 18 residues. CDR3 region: CASSIGPGLAGGVGELFF. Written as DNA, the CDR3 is TGTGCCAGTAGTATAGGCCCGGGACTAGCGGGAGGAGTCGGGGAGCTGTTTTTT.

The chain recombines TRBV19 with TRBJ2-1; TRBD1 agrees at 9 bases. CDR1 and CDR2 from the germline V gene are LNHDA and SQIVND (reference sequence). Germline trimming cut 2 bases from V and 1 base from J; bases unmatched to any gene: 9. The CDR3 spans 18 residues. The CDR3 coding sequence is TGTGCCAGTAGTATAACAGGGGGCTTGGGCTTTTCCTACAATGAGCAGTTCTTC. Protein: CASSITGGLGFSYNEQFF.

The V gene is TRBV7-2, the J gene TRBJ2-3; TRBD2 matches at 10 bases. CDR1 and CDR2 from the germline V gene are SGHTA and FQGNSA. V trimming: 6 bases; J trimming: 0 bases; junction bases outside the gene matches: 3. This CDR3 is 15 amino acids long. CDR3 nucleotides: TGTGCCAGCAGTCCTAGCGGGAGTAGCACAGATACGCAGTATTTT. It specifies CASSPSGSSTDTQYF.

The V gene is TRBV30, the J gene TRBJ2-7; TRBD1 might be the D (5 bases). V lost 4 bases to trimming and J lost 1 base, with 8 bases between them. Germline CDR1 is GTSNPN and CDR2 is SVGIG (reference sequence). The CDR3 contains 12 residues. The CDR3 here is CAWKQGSYEQYF. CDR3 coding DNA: TGTGCCTGGAAGCAGGGATCCTACGAGCAGTACTTC.

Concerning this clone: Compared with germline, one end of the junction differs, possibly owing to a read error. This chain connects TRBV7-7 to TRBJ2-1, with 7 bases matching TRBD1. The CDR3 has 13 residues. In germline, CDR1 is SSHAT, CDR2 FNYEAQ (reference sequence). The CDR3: CASSHGTDNEQFF. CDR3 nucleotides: TGTGCTAGCAGCCATGGGACAGACAATGAGCAGTTCTTC.

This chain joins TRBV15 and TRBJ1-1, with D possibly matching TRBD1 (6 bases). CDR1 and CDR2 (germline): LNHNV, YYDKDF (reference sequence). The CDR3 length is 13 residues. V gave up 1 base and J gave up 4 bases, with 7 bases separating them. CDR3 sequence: CATSRGGGTEAFF. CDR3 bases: TGTGCCACCAGCAGAGGAGGGGGCACTGAAGCTTTCTTT.

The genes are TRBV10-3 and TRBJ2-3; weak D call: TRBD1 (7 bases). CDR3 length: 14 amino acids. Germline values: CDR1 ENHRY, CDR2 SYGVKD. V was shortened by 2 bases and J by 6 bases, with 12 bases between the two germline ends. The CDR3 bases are TGTGCCATCAGTGAGGGCAGGGGGAGGGATACGCAGTATTTT. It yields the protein CAISEGRGRDTQYF.

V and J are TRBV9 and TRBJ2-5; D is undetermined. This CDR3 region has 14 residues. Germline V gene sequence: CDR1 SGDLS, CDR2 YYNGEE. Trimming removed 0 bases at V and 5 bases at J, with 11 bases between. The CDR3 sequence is CASSVGGIGETQYF. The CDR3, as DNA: TGTGCCAGCAGCGTAGGAGGTATTGGGGAGACCCAGTACTTC.

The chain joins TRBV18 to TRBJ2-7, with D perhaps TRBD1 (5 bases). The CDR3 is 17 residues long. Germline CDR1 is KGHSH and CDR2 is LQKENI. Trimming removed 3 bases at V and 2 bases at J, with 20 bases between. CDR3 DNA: TGTGCCAGCTCACCTGTCAGCGCCCCAGGGCGCCCCTACGAGCAGTACTTC. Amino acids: CASSPVSAPGRPYEQYF.

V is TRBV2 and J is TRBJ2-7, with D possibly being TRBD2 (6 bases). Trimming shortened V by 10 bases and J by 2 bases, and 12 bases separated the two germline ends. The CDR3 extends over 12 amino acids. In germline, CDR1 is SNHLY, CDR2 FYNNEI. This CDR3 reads CATGTEAYEQYF. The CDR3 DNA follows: TGTGCCACGGGGACTGAAGCCTACGAGCAGTACTTC.

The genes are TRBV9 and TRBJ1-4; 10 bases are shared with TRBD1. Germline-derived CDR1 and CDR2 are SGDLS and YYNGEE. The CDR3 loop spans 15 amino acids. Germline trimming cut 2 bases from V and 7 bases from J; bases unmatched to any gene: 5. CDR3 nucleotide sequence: TGTGCCAGCAGCGTGACAGGGGGCAAGGGTGAAAAACTGTTTTTT. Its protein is CASSVTGGKGEKLFF.

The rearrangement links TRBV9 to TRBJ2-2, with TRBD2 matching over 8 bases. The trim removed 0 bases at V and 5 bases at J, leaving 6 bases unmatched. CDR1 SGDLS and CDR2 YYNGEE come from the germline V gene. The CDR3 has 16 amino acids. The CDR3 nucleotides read TGTGCCAGCAGCGTAGCTCCCGGGAGGGGTACCGGGGAGCTGTTTTTT. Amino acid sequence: CASSVAPGRGTGELFF.

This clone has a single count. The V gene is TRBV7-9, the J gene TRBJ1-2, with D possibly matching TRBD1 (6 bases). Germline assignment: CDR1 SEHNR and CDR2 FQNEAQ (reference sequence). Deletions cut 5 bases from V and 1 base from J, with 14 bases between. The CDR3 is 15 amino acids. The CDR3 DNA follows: TGTGCCAGCAGCATTGACAGGAGAGTTAACTATGGCTACACCTTC. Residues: CASSIDRRVNYGYTF.

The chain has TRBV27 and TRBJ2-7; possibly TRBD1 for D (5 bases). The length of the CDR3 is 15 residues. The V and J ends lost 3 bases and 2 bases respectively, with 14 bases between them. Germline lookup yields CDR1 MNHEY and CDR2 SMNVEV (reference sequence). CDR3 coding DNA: TGTGCCAGCAGTTTGGGTACAGGAGCTCCCTACGAGCAGTACTTC. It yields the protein CASSLGTGAPYEQYF.

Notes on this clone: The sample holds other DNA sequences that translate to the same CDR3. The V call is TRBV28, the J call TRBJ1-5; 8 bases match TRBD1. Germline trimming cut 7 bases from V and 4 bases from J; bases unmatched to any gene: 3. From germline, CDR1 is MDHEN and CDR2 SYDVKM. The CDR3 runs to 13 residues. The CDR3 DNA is TGTGCCAGCATTACAGGGGGGAATCAGCCCCAGCATTTT. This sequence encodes CASITGGNQPQHF.

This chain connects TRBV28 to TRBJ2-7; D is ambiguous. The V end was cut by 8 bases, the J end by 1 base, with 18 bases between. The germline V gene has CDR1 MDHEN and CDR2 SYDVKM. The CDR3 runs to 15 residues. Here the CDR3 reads CASGPHEERSYEQYF. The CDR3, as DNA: TGTGCCAGCGGCCCGCACGAGGAGCGTTCCTACGAGCAGTACTTC.

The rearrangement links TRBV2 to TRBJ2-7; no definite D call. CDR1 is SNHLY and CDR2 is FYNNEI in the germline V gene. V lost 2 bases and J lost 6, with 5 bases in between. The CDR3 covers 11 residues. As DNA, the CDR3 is TGTGCCAGCAGTGAAATAGGCGAGCAGTACTTC. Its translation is CASSEIGEQYF.

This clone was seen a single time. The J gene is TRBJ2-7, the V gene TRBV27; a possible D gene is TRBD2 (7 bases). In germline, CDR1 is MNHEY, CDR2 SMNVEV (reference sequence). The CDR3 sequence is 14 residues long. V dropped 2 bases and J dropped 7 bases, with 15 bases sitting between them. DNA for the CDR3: TGTGCCAGCAGTTTACTTCAGGGGAGGGGGGAGCAGTACTTC. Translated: CASSLLQGRGEQYF.

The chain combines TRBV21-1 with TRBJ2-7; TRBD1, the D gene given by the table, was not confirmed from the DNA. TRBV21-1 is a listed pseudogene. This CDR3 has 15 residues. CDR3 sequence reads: CASSKGPVKVYEQYF. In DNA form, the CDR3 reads TGTGCCAGCAGCAAGGGCCCGGTCAAGGTCTACGAGCAGTACTTC.

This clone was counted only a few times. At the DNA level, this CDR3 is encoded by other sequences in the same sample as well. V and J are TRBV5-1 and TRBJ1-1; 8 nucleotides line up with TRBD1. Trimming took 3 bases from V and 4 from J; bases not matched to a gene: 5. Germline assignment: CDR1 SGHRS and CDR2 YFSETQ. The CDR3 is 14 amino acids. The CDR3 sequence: CASSSGQGGTEAFF. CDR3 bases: TGCGCCAGCAGCTCCGGACAGGGTGGCACTGAAGCTTTCTTT.

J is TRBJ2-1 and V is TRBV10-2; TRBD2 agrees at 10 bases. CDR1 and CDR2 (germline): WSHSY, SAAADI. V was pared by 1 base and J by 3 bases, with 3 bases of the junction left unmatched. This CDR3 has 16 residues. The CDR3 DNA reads TGCGCCAGCAGTGAGTTAAGCGGGAGGGGCTACAATGAGCAGTTCTTC. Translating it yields CASSELSGRGYNEQFF.

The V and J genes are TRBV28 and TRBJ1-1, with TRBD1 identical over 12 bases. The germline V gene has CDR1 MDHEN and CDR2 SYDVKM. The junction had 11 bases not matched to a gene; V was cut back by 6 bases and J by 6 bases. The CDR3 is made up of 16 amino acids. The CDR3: CASRIGDRGRNAEAFF. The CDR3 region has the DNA TGTGCCAGCAGGATCGGGGACAGGGGGCGCAACGCTGAAGCTTTCTTT.

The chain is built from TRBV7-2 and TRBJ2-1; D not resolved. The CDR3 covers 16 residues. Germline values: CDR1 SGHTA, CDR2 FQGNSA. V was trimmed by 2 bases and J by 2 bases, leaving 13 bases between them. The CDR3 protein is CASSLYIAVTYNEQFF. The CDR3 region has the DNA TGTGCCAGCAGCTTATATATCGCAGTTACCTACAATGAGCAGTTCTTC.

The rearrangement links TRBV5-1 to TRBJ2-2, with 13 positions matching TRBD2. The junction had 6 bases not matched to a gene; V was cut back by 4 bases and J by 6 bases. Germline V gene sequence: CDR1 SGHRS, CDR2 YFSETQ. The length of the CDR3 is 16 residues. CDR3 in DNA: TGCGCCAGCAGCCGGACTAGCGGGAGTAATGCCGGGGAGCTGTTTTTT. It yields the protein CASSRTSGSNAGELFF. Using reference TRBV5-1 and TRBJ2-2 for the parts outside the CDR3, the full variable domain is KAGVTQTPRYLIKTRGQQVTLSCSPISGHRSVSWYQQTPGQGLQFLFEYFSETQRNKGNFPGRFSGRQFSNSRSEMNVSTLELGDSALYLCASSRTSGSNAGELFFGEGSRLTVL.

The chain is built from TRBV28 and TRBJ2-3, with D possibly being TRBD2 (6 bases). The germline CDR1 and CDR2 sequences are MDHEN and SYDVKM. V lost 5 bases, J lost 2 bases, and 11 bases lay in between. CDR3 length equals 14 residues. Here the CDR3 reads CASSIRTNTDTQYF. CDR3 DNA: TGTGCCAGCAGTATACGGACTAACACAGATACGCAGTATTTT.

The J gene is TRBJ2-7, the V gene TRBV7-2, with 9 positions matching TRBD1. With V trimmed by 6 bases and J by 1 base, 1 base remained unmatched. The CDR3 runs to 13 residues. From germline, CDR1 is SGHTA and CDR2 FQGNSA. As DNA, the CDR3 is TGTGCCAGCAGTGACAGGGGGTCCTACGAGCAGTACTTC. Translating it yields CASSDRGSYEQYF.

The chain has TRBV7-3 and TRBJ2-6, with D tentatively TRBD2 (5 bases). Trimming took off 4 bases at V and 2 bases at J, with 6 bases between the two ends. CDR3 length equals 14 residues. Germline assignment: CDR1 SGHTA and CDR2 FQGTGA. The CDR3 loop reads CASSSGTGANVLTF. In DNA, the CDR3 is TGTGCCAGCAGCTCGGGGACTGGGGCCAACGTCCTGACTTTC.

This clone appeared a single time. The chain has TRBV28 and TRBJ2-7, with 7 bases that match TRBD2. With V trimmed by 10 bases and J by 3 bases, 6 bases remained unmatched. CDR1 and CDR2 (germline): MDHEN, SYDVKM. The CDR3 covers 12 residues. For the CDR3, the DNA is TGTGCCACCAGGGAGGGCCTCTACGAGCAGTACTTC. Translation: CATREGLYEQYF. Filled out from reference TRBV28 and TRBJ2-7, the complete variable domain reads DVKVTQSSRYLVKRTGEKVFLECVQDMDHENMFWYRQDPGLGLRLIYFSYDVKMKEKGDIPEGYSVSREKKERFSLILESASTNQTSMYLCATREGLYEQYFGPGTRLTVT.

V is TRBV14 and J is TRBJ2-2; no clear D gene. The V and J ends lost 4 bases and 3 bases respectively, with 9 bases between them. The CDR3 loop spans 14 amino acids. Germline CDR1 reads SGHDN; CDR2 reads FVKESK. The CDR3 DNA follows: TGTGCCAGCAGCCTTAGACCCCACACCGGGGAGCTGTTTTTT. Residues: CASSLRPHTGELFF.